What follows is one T cell receptor beta chain and its context. Its matching antigen is unknown. The cryopreserved samples used held about 0.95-10 million PBMC prior to extraction of DNA. The run of the v3.0 immunoSEQ assay was at survey level. Each sample aimed for about 35,000-50,000 sequenced T-cell genomes. Here immunoSEQ multiplex PCR was the method, and the copy in TCRdb shows in-frame clones only, minus some. The repertoire consists of about 22,000 clones, with around four fifths occurring once and the leading ten covering over 9%. The data belong to a study of long-term antiretroviral therapy in people with HIV. At the level of the study: Some samples came about a decade before the 2015 immediate-ART recommendation, and these were the earliest.

Overall study findings and caveats: Clones that expanded before ART (that is, prior to treatment) dominated the repertoire at all time points.

The sequenced sample was unsorted PBMCs, obtained 1.6 years after starting antiretroviral therapy. This TCR came from a man aged 40-49 years with HIV.

CDR3 sequence reads: CASSPGTENEQFF. In DNA, the CDR3 is TGTGCCAGCAGCCCCGGGACTGAGAATGAGCAGTTCTTC. This chain links TRBV6-5 with TRBJ2-1; D perhaps matches TRBD2 (6 bases). CDR3 size: 13 residues. V dropped 6 bases and J dropped 7 bases, with 13 bases sitting between them. The germline CDR1 and CDR2 sequences are MNHEY and SVGAGI.